The T cell receptor (beta chain) described here comes from a study of blood T cell repertoires in COVID-19. Study information: The samples span acute and convalescent COVID-19 from the United States, Italy and Spain. The cDNA or gDNA used as material had been derived from T cells, B-cell-depleted T cells, or PBMCs.

Authors' methods: Reference gene primer amplification gave nucleated cell count estimates. Data came from immunoSEQ multiplex PCR; TCRdb stores just in-frame clones and leaves some out. D and trimming come from the DNA, and the V and J calls and clone size come from that table. The sample gives just over 650,000 clones, about nine tenths of which show up once; 0.2% to 0.3% is in the top ten. The CDR3 is made up of 15 amino acids. V lost 4 bases, J lost 3 bases, and 8 bases stayed unmatched. Germline V gene data show CDR1 as SNHLY and CDR2 as FYNNEI. The sequence was obtained from a woman in her late teens or twenties with acute or convalescent COVID-19. Sequenced sample: peripheral blood. V and J are TRBV2 and TRBJ1-2; the match to TRBD1 covers 7 bases. For the CDR3, the DNA is TGTGCCAGCAGTGGTGAGACAGGGCCTTACTATGGCTACACCTTC. It encodes CASSGETGPYYGYTF.